One sample yielded the 27 T cell receptor beta chains listed below, sequenced in a study of spatial heterogeneity in lung cancer. Described time point: blood at routine non-recurrence follow-up after resection. From the 5' RACE reads, TCRdb called clonotypes with MiXCR, one entry per CDR3 protein. The sample yields over 70,000 distinct CDR3 sequences, less than 9.5% seen once. Specimen: PBMCs, collected at follow-up. Receptors were obtained from a female donor with early-stage non-small cell lung cancer.

In this sample, this clonotype turned up a few times. The rearrangement joins TRBV6-1 to TRBJ1-2; 11 bases are shared with TRBD1. This CDR3 contains 16 residues. Germline CDR1 reads MNHNS; CDR2 reads SASEGT. The V and J ends lost 5 bases and 8 bases, in that order; junction bases with no gene match: 13. The CDR3 DNA reads as TGTGCCAGCAGTCAAGACCGGGACAGGGGGTCGGGAGGCTACACCTTC. Protein: CASSQDRDRGSGGYTF.

This clonotype was recorded many times. The chain couples TRBV7-9 to TRBJ1-2; 7 positions match TRBD1. This CDR3 region has 14 residues. Germline V gene sequence: CDR1 SEHNR, CDR2 FQNEAQ (reference sequence). V lost 7 bases, J lost 5 bases, and 10 bases stayed unmatched. CDR3 bases: TGTGCCAGCAACTTCTGGGACAGTTATTATGGCTACACCTTC. It yields the protein CASNFWDSYYGYTF.

This clonotype was counted ten times or more. The V call is TRBV29-1, the J call TRBJ1-2; D uncertain. The CDR3 loop spans 12 amino acids. Germline loops: CDR1 SQVTM, CDR2 ANQGSEA. With 4 bases removed from V and 2 bases from J, the gap between germline ends came to 8 bases. In DNA, the CDR3 is TGCAGCGTTGGGGGAAGGAACTATGGCTACACCTTC. Protein sequence: CSVGGRNYGYTF.

This clonotype was seen many times. This chain uses TRBV25-1 with TRBJ2-2; no clear D gene. V lost 3 bases to trimming and J lost 6 bases, with 8 bases between them. Germline V gene sequence: CDR1 MGHDK, CDR2 SYGVNS. This CDR3 is built from 13 residues. The DNA of the CDR3 is TGTGCCAGCAGTGATGCCTTTTCCGGGGAGCTGTTTTTT. Translation: CASSDAFSGELFF.

Many counts were recorded for this clonotype. V gene TRBV28 combines with J gene TRBJ2-1, with D possibly being TRBD2 (6 bases). The CDR3 consists of 14 residues. The V end lost 7 bases, the J end lost 2 bases, and 12 bases lay between the germline ends. Germline CDR1 MDHEN, CDR2 SYDVKM. The CDR3 region has the DNA TGTGCCAGCAAGGCGGGATCTACCTACAATGAGCAGTTCTTC. It encodes CASKAGSTYNEQFF.

This clonotype was picked up many times. The chain joins TRBV7-6 to TRBJ1-1; perhaps TRBD1 as D (5 bases). Germline V gives CDR1 SGHVS, CDR2 FNYEAQ. With 5 bases removed from V and 1 base from J, the gap between germline ends came to 17 bases. The CDR3 is 16 amino acids. CDR3 sequence reads: CASSPTLGEGNTEAFF. DNA for the CDR3: TGTGCCAGCAGCCCCACCCTGGGGGAAGGGAACACTGAAGCTTTCTTT.

This clonotype was counted at least ten times. The chain recombines TRBV15 with TRBJ2-1; 12 nucleotides align to TRBD2. This CDR3 comprises 15 residues. Germline V gene data show CDR1 as LNHNV and CDR2 as YYDKDF (reference sequence). V trimming: 5 bases; J trimming: 4 bases; junction bases outside the gene matches: 3. The CDR3 reads CATSRGLAGYNEQFF. The CDR3 DNA reads TGTGCCACCAGCCGAGGACTAGCGGGATACAATGAGCAGTTCTTC.

This clonotype was picked up a small number of times. In DNA form, the CDR3 reads TGTGCCAGCACCCCCGGGAGGAACACCGGGGAGCTGTTTTTT. This encodes CASTPGRNTGELFF. The chain uses TRBV6-5 and TRBJ2-2, with D perhaps matching TRBD2 (6 bases). The V end was cut by 7 bases, the J end by 1 base, with 10 bases between. This CDR3 spans 14 amino acids. Per the germline V gene, CDR1 is MNHEY and CDR2 is SVGAGI.

V is TRBV6-5 and J is TRBJ1-4; 9 nucleotides match TRBD1. The CDR3 has 16 residues. Germline values: CDR1 MNHEY, CDR2 SVGAGI. V lost 5 bases, J lost 8 bases, and 12 bases stayed unmatched. The CDR3 bases are TGTGCCAGCAGTCGAAGCGCCGGGACAGGGACGGAAAAACTGTTTTTT. Its translation: CASSRSAGTGTEKLFF.

This clonotype came up many times. This rearrangement joins TRBV7-9 to TRBJ2-3, with 12 bases fitting TRBD2. The CDR3 runs 21 residues. J was trimmed by 2 bases and V by 4 bases; bases with no gene match: 19. Germline V CDR1 and CDR2: SEHNR, FQNEAQ (reference sequence). DNA for the CDR3: TGTGCCAGCAGCTCACCCCGGGGAGGAAACACTAGCGGGAGGAACACAGATACGCAGTATTTT. This encodes CASSSPRGGNTSGRNTDTQYF. The entire variable domain, with the rest obtained from reference TRBV7-9 and TRBJ2-3, is as follows: DTGVSQNPRHKITKRGQNVTFRCDPISEHNRLYWYRQTLGQGPEFLTYFQNEAQLEKSRLLSDRFSAERPKGSFSTLEIQRTEQGDSAMYLCASSSPRGGNTSGRNTDTQYFGPGTRLTVL.

This clonotype was found many times. This chain uses TRBV5-1 with TRBJ2-2; tentative D call: TRBD1 (6 bases). This CDR3 comprises 16 residues. Germline V gives CDR1 SGHRS, CDR2 YFSETQ. V was trimmed by 1 base and J by 4 bases, leaving 14 bases between them. This CDR3 reads CASSLQGTDITGELFF. The CDR3 bases are TGCGCCAGCAGCTTGCAGGGGACGGATATCACCGGGGAGCTGTTTTTT.

This clonotype has a count of ten or more. The rearrangement uses TRBV5-1 and TRBJ2-2; 7 nucleotides agree with TRBD2. The junction had 7 bases not matched to a gene; V was cut back by 3 bases and J by 2 bases. Germline V CDR1 and CDR2: SGHRS, YFSETQ. The CDR3 length is 16 residues. The CDR3 bases are TGCGCCAGCAGCTCCCCGACTAGCCCCAACACCGGGGAGCTGTTTTTT. It codes for CASSSPTSPNTGELFF.

In this sample, this clonotype turned up once. The chain couples TRBV14 to TRBJ1-6; no clear D. Trimming took 0 bases from V and 9 from J, leaving 9 bases between them. The length of the CDR3 is 14 residues. Germline CDR1 reads SGHDN; CDR2 reads FVKESK. CDR3 in amino acids: CASSQDRKGSPLHF. CDR3 coding DNA: TGTGCCAGCAGCCAAGATCGAAAGGGTTCACCCCTCCACTTT.

The sample holds many counts of this clonotype. The chain is built from TRBV19 and TRBJ1-5; D ambiguous. The CDR3 is 13 residues long. The V and J ends lost 11 bases and 0 bases respectively, with 11 bases between them. Germline CDR1 reads LNHDA; CDR2 reads SQIVND (reference sequence). CDR3 amino acids: CASETGSNQPQHF. The CDR3 DNA sequence: TGTGCCTCAGAGACTGGTAGCAATCAGCCCCAGCATTTT.

This clonotype came up many times. The CDR3 sequence is CSGDRSGTGELFF. Written as DNA, the CDR3 is TGCAGCGGTGACAGGTCAGGCACCGGGGAGCTGTTTTTT. This chain joins TRBV29-1 and TRBJ2-2; TRBD1 might be the D (6 bases). The germline gives CDR1 SQVTM, CDR2 ANQGSEA. This CDR3 is 13 amino acids long. The ends were cut back, 7 bases at V and 4 bases at J, with 13 bases in the middle.

This clonotype was detected ten times or more. The chain links TRBV5-8 to TRBJ1-5; 9 positions agree with TRBD1. Losses at the gene ends were 6 bases for V and 5 bases for J; bases not matched to a gene: 6. CDR3 size: 14 residues. The V gene's germline CDR1 is SGHTS and CDR2 YDEGEE. The CDR3 DNA reads TGTGCCAGCAACCCGGGACAGGGCCATCAGCCCCAGCATTTT. It encodes CASNPGQGHQPQHF.

This clonotype was detected ten times or more. V is TRBV27 and J is TRBJ2-7; 9 bases match TRBD1. The CDR3 extends over 15 amino acids. V shed 4 bases, J shed 5 bases, and the junction held 9 bases outside the gene matches. Germline CDR1 MNHEY, CDR2 SMNVEV (reference sequence). CDR3 nucleotides: TGTGCCAGCAGTTCCTTGGGACAGGGTGCTGACGAGCAGTACTTC. Translating gives CASSSLGQGADEQYF.

The chain couples TRBV20-1 to TRBJ2-3; maybe TRBD2 (5 bases). Germline V gene sequence: CDR1 DFQATT, CDR2 SNEGSKA (reference sequence). This CDR3 has 12 residues. Trimming cost V 5 bases and J 0 bases, with 6 bases left between them. CDR3 DNA: TGCAGTGCTGTAGCGAGCACAGATACGCAGTATTTT. It specifies CSAVASTDTQYF.

A few counts support this clonotype. V usage is TRBV7-6 and J usage is TRBJ1-5, with a weak D call TRBD1 (5 bases). The germline V gene encodes CDR1 SGHVS and CDR2 FNYEAQ. V was pared by 2 bases and J by 4 bases, with 9 bases between. The CDR3 totals 14 residues. CDR3 region: CASSLSQGNQPQHF. CDR3 bases: TGTGCCAGCAGCTTAAGTCAGGGAAATCAGCCCCAGCATTTT. The full variable domain, with the rest looked up from reference TRBV7-6 and TRBJ1-5, is GAGVSQSPRYKVTKRGQDVALRCDPISGHVSLYWYRQALGQGPEFLTYFNYEAQQDKSGLPNDRFSAERPEGSISTLTIQRTEQRDSAMYRCASSLSQGNQPQHFGDGTRLSIL.

This clonotype was detected only a few times. The genes are TRBV7-2 and TRBJ1-6; D not certain. V gave up 2 bases and J gave up 14 bases, with 13 bases separating them. The CDR3 has 13 residues. Germline CDR1 and CDR2: SGHTA and FQGNSA. The CDR3 nucleotides are TGTGCCAGCAGCTTAAATAATATTGGGACCCTCCACTTT. Protein sequence: CASSLNNIGTLHF. Using reference TRBV7-2 and TRBJ1-6 for the parts outside the CDR3, the full variable domain is GAGVSQSPSNKVTEKGKDVELRCDPISGHTALYWYRQSLGQGLEFLIYFQGNSAPDKSGLPSDRFSAERTGGSVSTLTIQRTQQEDSAVYLCASSLNNIGTLHFGNGTRLTVT.

The chain couples TRBV6-5 to TRBJ2-3; D not resolved. In germline, CDR1 is MNHEY, CDR2 SVGAGI. V was trimmed by 2 bases and J by 1 base, leaving 10 bases between them. CDR3 length: 15 residues. The CDR3: CASSYGAIGTDTQYF. CDR3 nucleotides: TGTGCCAGCAGTTACGGCGCCATCGGCACAGATACGCAGTATTTT.

This clonotype appeared a few times. The CDR3 nucleotides are TGCGCCAGCAGTGAGTCTCGAGAGGGCGGGGAGCTGTTTTTT. It encodes CASSESREGGELFF. This chain links TRBV10-1 with TRBJ2-2; a possible D gene is TRBD2 (5 bases). With 0 bases removed from V and 7 bases from J, the gap between germline ends came to 9 bases. This CDR3 is 14 amino acids long. Germline V gene lookup returns CDR1 WNHNN and CDR2 SYGVQD (reference sequence).

This clonotype was recorded at least ten times. The chain recombines TRBV19 with TRBJ2-7; D call uncertain. The CDR3 is made up of 14 amino acids. Germline loops: CDR1 LNHDA, CDR2 SQIVND (reference sequence). Trimming took 3 bases from V and 5 from J, leaving 14 bases between them. The CDR3 region has the DNA TGTGCCAGTAGTATGGATGGCCCTGGGGACGAGCAGTACTTC. It translates to CASSMDGPGDEQYF.

This clonotype has ten or more counts. The genes are TRBV7-9 and TRBJ1-6, with D possibly matching TRBD1 (6 bases). V shed 6 bases and J shed 7 bases, with 22 bases lying between them. The CDR3 is made up of 17 amino acids. Germline CDR1 is SEHNR and CDR2 is FQNEAQ (reference sequence). CDR3: CASSSPTTGTKNSPLHF. For the CDR3, the DNA is TGTGCCAGCAGTTCCCCCACTACCGGGACAAAGAATTCACCCCTCCACTTT.

In its sample, this clonotype was seen many times. This sequence joins TRBV20-1 and TRBJ2-3; D unclear. V was shortened by 6 bases and J by 2 bases, with 12 bases between the two germline ends. The CDR3 extends over 13 amino acids. Germline V CDR1 and CDR2: DFQATT, SNEGSKA (reference sequence). CDR3 DNA: TGCAGTGCAATACGCGGAAACACAGATACGCAGTATTTT. This translates into CSAIRGNTDTQYF.

The V gene is TRBV20-1, the J gene TRBJ1-6; the match to TRBD1 covers 7 bases. Germline V gene sequence: CDR1 DFQATT, CDR2 SNEGSKA (reference sequence). V was pared by 6 bases and J by 10 bases, with 15 bases of the junction left unmatched. The CDR3 covers 15 residues. This chain's CDR3 is CSASRQGKADSPLHF. In nucleotides, the CDR3 is TGCAGTGCCAGCCGACAGGGCAAAGCGGACTCACCCCTCCACTTT.

This clonotype has a handful of counts. The genes are TRBV4-2 and TRBJ2-2, with a weak D call TRBD2 (6 bases). This CDR3 is 17 amino acids long. CDR1 and CDR2 (germline): LGHNA, YNFKEQ. The V gene lost 1 base and the J gene lost 3 bases, with 15 bases spanning the gap. The CDR3 here is CASSQAAVGEDTGELFF. CDR3 nucleotide sequence: TGTGCCAGCAGCCAAGCGGCCGTAGGGGAGGACACCGGGGAGCTGTTTTTT.